This T cell receptor beta chain is drawn from a study of T-cell memory formation after mild COVID-19. One entry per CDR3 protein results from TCRdb running MiXCR on the 5' RACE reads. The repertoire holds approximately 54,000 distinct CDR3 sequences, with around 12% as singletons. With regard to this clonotype: Its matching antigen is unknown.

Trimming pared 3 bases from V and 9 bases from J, leaving 11 bases between. CDR1 is LGHDT and CDR2 is YNNKEL in the germline V gene (reference sequence). The CDR3 spans 12 residues. General study points: There was no confirmation that second-wave clones peaking on day 37 were SARS-CoV-2 specific. CD4+ contracting clones were found mainly in CM and EM, and CD8+ ones in EMRA.

The chain has TRBV3-1 and TRBJ2-5; the D call may be TRBD1 or TRBD2 (5 bases each). This receptor was identified in a young man who had mild COVID-19 (a few samples of this study predate the infection). Cell type and time point are not known. The sample comprised PBMCs or a T cell subset sorted from them (not recorded which). CDR3 in amino acids: CASSHSVGAQYF. DNA for the CDR3: TGTGCCAGCAGCCACTCCGTGGGGGCCCAGTACTTC.